Many counts were recorded for the clone carrying this T cell receptor beta chain. The antigen is not known. The assay was immunoSEQ multiplex PCR, and TCRdb's table has in-frame clones only and misses some. The sample consists of about 66,000 clones, 74% of them appearing once. Time point given: week 35, safety follow-up. In every dose of vaccine, 300 ug of mutant IDH1 20-mer peptide was given alongside topical imiquimod. The CDR3 length is 15 residues. Germline CDR1 and CDR2: MNHNY and SVGAGI (reference sequence). Trimming took 7 bases from V and 3 from J; bases not matched to a gene: 9. The data stem from a study of a mutant IDH1 vaccine in newly diagnosed glioma.

The receptor was derived from a man aged 50 to 60 with glioma. The chain is built from TRBV6-6 and TRBJ1-5; 7 positions match TRBD1. The sample in question was PBMCs, obtained from a glioma patient whose treatment included an IDH1 peptide vaccine. The CDR3 spells CASTSDRDLNQPQHF. The CDR3 DNA reads as TGTGCCAGCACCTCTGACAGGGACCTCAATCAGCCCCAGCATTTT.